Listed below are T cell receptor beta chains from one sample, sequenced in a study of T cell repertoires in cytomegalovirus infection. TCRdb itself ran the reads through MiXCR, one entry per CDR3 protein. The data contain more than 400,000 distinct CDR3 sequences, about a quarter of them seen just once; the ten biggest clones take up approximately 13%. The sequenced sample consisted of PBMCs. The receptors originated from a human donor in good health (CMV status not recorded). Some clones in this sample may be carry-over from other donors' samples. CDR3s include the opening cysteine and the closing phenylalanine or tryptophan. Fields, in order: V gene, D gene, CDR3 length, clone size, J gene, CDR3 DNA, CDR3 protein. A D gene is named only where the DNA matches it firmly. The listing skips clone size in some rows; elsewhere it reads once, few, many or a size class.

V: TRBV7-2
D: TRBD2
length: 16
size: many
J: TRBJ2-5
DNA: TGTGCCAGCAGCTCAAGACTAGCGGGAGGCTCGGAGACCCAGTACTTC
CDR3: CASSSRLAGGSETQYF

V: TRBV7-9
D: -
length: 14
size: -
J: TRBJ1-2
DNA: TGTGCCAGCAGCCAACCACTAGGATCGCGGGGCTACACCTTC
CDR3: CASSQPLGSRGYTF

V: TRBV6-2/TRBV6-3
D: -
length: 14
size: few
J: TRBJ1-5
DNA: TGTGCCAGCAGTATGGGAAATAGCAATCAGCCCCAGCATTTT
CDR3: CASSMGNSNQPQHF

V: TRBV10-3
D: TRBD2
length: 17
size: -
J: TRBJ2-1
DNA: TGTGCCATCAGTGAGTTAACGGGACTAGTGGACTACAATGAGCAGTTCTTC
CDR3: CAISELTGLVDYNEQFF

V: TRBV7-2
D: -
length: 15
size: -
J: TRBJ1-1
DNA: TGTGCCAGCAGCCCCCAAATCGGACTGAGCACTGAAGCTTTCTTT
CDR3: CASSPQIGLSTEAFF

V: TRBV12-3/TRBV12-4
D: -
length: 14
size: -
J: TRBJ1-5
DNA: TGTGCCAGCAGTTTTGAACCCCCAGGGAAGCCCCAGCATTTT
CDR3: CASSFEPPGKPQHF

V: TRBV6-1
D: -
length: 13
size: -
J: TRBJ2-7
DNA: TGTGCCAGCAGTGAAATTCTGAACTACGAGCAGTACTTC
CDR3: CASSEILNYEQYF

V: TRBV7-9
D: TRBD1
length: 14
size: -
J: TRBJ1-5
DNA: TGTGCCAGCAGCCAGGGACAGGTTAATCAGCCCCAGCATTTT
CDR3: CASSQGQVNQPQHF

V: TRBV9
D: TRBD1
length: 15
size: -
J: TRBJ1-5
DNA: TGTGCCAGCAGCGCGGATCACAGGGGTGGCCAGCCCCAGCATTTT
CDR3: CASSADHRGGQPQHF

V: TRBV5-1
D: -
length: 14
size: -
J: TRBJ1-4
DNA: TGCGCCAGCAGCTTGACTCCAACGGGGGAAAAACTGTTTTTT
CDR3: CASSLTPTGEKLFF

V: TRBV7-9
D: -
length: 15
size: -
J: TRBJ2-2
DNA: TGTGCCAGCAGCTCGCGAGCTAGCGACACCGGGGAGCTGTTTTTT
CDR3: CASSSRASDTGELFF

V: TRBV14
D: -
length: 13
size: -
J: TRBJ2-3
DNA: TGTGCCAGCAGCCAGGACTTCACAGATACGCAGTATTTT
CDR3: CASSQDFTDTQYF

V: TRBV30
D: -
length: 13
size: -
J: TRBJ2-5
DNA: TGTGCCTGGAGTGCAAATTACCAAGAGACCCAGTACTTC
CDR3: CAWSANYQETQYF

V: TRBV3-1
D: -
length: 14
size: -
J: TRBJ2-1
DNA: TGTGCCAGCAGCTCGAACCCCCTGGGAAGGGTGCAGTTCTTC
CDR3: CASSSNPLGRVQFF